The next 9 T cell receptor beta chains were all read from a single sample in a study of regulatory dendritic cells for organ transplantation. Sequencing was performed with immunoSEQ multiplex PCR; in TCRdb, only in-frame clones are kept and a portion is missing. The table lists around 19,000 clones, about 79% of them singletons. The sample comprised memory CD4+ T cells from blood. Subset described: CD45RO+ memory T cells. Receptors originate from a human donor in good health.

The chain couples TRBV4-2 to TRBJ2-1; 11 bases are shared with TRBD2. The CDR3 is 16 residues long. Germline V lookup: CDR1 LGHNA, CDR2 YNFKEQ. V lost 4 bases, J lost 7 bases, and 9 bases stayed unmatched. In DNA, the CDR3 is TGTGCCAGCAGCCCAGGAACACTAGCGGGGGCGAATGAGCAGTTCTTC. Its translation: CASSPGTLAGANEQFF.

This clone was observed a few times. The gene calls are TRBV7-2 and TRBJ2-5; 7 bases agree with TRBD2. This CDR3 is 15 amino acids long. CDR1 and CDR2 from the germline V gene are SGHTA and FQGNSA. V was pared by 4 bases and J by 5 bases, with 10 bases of the junction left unmatched. The CDR3 nucleotides read TGTGCCAGCAGCTGGGGGGGGAGGGTCGGGGAGACCCAGTACTTC. Translation: CASSWGGRVGETQYF.

The V and J genes are TRBV6-6 and TRBJ1-2, with D perhaps TRBD1 (5 bases). CDR1 MNHNY and CDR2 SVGAGI come from the germline V gene (reference sequence). The V and J ends lost 4 bases and 8 bases respectively, with 17 bases between them. This CDR3 region has 14 residues. CDR3 amino acids: CASSLGGGDRGYTF. The CDR3 DNA follows: TGTGCCAGCAGTTTAGGTGGAGGGGATCGGGGCTACACCTTC.

The genes are TRBV4-3 and TRBJ2-2; tentatively, D is TRBD2 (7 bases). Trimming removed 0 bases from V and 4 bases from J, with 15 bases in between. Germline values: CDR1 LGHNA, CDR2 YSLEER. This CDR3 contains 17 residues. CDR3: CASSQDRGGVRTGELFF. CDR3 in DNA: TGCGCCAGCAGCCAAGATAGGGGGGGGGTGCGCACCGGGGAGCTGTTTTTT.

The chain employs TRBV4-1 and TRBJ1-1, with 7 bases fitting TRBD1. CDR3 size: 15 residues. In germline, CDR1 is MGHRA, CDR2 YSYEKL. The V gene end was trimmed by 0 bases and the J gene end by 7 bases; junction bases not matched to a gene: 8. CDR3 in amino acids: CASSQERTGTLEAFF. The CDR3, as DNA: TGCGCCAGCAGCCAAGAGCGGACAGGCACCCTTGAAGCTTTCTTT.

The V gene is TRBV7-3, the J gene TRBJ1-2, with D possibly TRBD1 on 6 matching bases. The CDR3 runs 13 residues. Looked up from germline, CDR1 is SGHTA and CDR2 is FQGTGA. Trimming stripped 4 bases from V and 5 bases from J, with 11 bases between. The chain's CDR3 is CASSSDSQYGYTF. CDR3 nucleotides: TGTGCCAGCAGCTCGGACAGCCAGTATGGCTACACCTTC.

V and J are TRBV2 and TRBJ2-1, with 11 bases identical to TRBD2. Germline values: CDR1 SNHLY, CDR2 FYNNEI. This CDR3 contains 15 residues. The junction had 8 bases not matched to a gene; V was cut back by 7 bases and J by 6 bases. The chain's CDR3 is CASNIAGGPINEQFF. In nucleotides, the CDR3 is TGTGCCAGCAATATAGCGGGGGGGCCTATCAATGAGCAGTTCTTC.

The V gene is TRBV5-1, the J gene TRBJ2-5; possible D gene TRBD1, 5 bases. The CDR3 is made up of 16 amino acids. CDR1 and CDR2 (germline): SGHRS, YFSETQ. Trimming pared 0 bases from V and 5 bases from J, leaving 17 bases between. Here the CDR3 reads CASSLEVGRRSETQYF. For the CDR3, the DNA is TGCGCCAGCAGCTTGGAGGTGGGGCGGCGGTCGGAGACCCAGTACTTC.

V and J are TRBV7-9 and TRBJ1-2, with 9 bases lining up with TRBD1. Looked up from germline, CDR1 is SEHNR and CDR2 is FQNEAQ (reference sequence). CDR3 length: 13 residues. V lost 8 bases, J lost 3 bases, and 4 bases stayed unmatched. The CDR3 sequence is CASGTGSHYGYTF. The CDR3, as DNA: TGTGCCAGCGGGACAGGGAGCCACTATGGCTACACCTTC.